This T cell receptor (beta chain) was obtained from a study of T cell changes during pregnancy in multiple sclerosis. Profiled with immunoSEQ multiplex PCR; TCRdb holds only in-frame clones, not every one. The sample has roughly 75,000 clones, 85% to 95% seen once. Sample: peripheral blood, taken in the third trimester of pregnancy. This receptor was identified in a female donor in good health, enrolled as a control in a pregnancy study.

The CDR3 bases are TGTGCCAGCAGCTTATCGACCCCGGGACTAGCGGGAGTCTTGGAAGACAATGAGCAGTTCTTC. It yields the protein CASSLSTPGLAGVLEDNEQFF. J is TRBJ2-1 and V is TRBV13, with TRBD2 matching over 14 bases. The trim removed 2 bases at V and 5 bases at J, leaving 17 bases unmatched. The length of the CDR3 is 21 residues. Germline V gene sequence: CDR1 PRHDT, CDR2 FYEKMQ (reference sequence).